Reported below is one T cell receptor beta chain. There is no known antigen for this receptor. Base qualities were left out, and no much larger clone turns up one base away. This sample was included in a study of blood T cell repertoires in COVID-19 (dated by TCRdb to about 2020). Regarding the study in general: Collaborator samples came from the United States, Italy and Spain and covered acute and convalescent phases of COVID-19. The material from the prospective study consisted of cDNA or gDNA derived from T cells, B-cell-depleted T cells, or PBMCs. The dataset comprised deeply sampled blood TCRbeta repertoires from subjects exposed to, actively infected with, or recovered from COVID-19. The repertoires were released in a freely available public database meant as a resource for research on the immune response to SARS-CoV-2. Samples came from the ongoing ImmuneRACE study (first 160 participants) plus 1,254 subjects from 6 global collaborators. A de-identified subject ID, COVID-19 status, age in years and sex were almost always included in the sample metadata. Where available, HLA class I and class II types were taken from metadata supplied by the sample provider and were not determined by assay-based typing. What the research found in general, with its limitations: How much clinical and demographic metadata was included differed by source and by participant, and the metadata was provided uncurated.

Collaborating institutions collected whole blood in K2EDTA tubes following their own protocols. For TCRbeta analysis, collaborators shipped samples in one of three forms: frozen whole blood, isolated PBMCs, or DNA extracted from either of those sample types. TCRbeta CDR3 regions were amplified from genomic DNA using the immunoSEQ Assay, a bias-controlled multiplex PCR. For the original study's pipeline: Within the assay, amplification of reference gene primers was used to estimate how many nucleated cells each sample contained. To quantify the absolute abundance of each unique TCRbeta CDR3 rearrangement, sequence reads were collapsed and filtered. For each sample, productive Simpson clonality was calculated as the square root of Simpson's diversity index across productive rearrangements. TCRdb provides this immuneACCESS table in a form limited to in-frame rearrangements. Some clones are lacking; in checked studies, under half of them reflect an unresolved V gene, and why the rest are absent is not known. V, J and clone size reflect that table, while D and trimming were determined from the DNA. This sample gives 270,000 or so clones in total; more than 70% of them show up just once. The top ten constitute about 3% of the sample.

Material: peripheral blood. The receptor was derived from a young woman with acute or convalescent COVID-19.

Here the CDR3 is given as CASSHRGGGYTF. The nucleotide sequence is given as TGTGCCAGCAGCCACAGGGGCGGGGGCTACACCTTC. The chain links TRBV3-1 (or the pseudogene TRBV3-2) with TRBJ1-2; the D gene is perhaps TRBD1, on 6 matching bases. Including the terminal cysteine and phenylalanine, the CDR3 comprises 12 residues. Only the CDR3 DNA stays, 36 bases, in frame from base 1. As encoded in the germline V gene (reference sequence), CDR1 is LGHDT while CDR2 is YNNKEL. The germline ends are 10 bases apart after V is trimmed by 3 bases and J by 8 bases.